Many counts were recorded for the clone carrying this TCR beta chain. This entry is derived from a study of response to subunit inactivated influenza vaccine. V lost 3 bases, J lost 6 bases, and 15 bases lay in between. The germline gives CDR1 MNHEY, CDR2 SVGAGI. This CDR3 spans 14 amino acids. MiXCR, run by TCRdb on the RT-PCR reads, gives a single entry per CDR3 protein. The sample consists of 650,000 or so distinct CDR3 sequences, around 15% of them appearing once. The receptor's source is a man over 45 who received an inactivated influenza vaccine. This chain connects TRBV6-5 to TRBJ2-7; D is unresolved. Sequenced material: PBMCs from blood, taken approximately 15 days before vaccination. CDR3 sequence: CASSYQLGRPEQYF. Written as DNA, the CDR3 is TGTGCCAGCAGTTATCAGCTAGGGCGACCCGAGCAGTACTTC.